This TCR beta chain appears in the sequencing data of a study of blood T cell repertoires in COVID-19. For the study at large: From the United States, Italy and Spain came samples of acute and convalescent COVID-19. In each case, the material was cDNA or gDNA derived from T cells, B-cell-depleted T cells, or PBMCs.

The V segment lost 6 bases and the J segment 8 bases; nucleotides outside the gene matches: 12. Germline CDR1 MDHEN, CDR2 SYDVKM. The CDR3 runs to 14 residues. Original data processing: Reference gene primer amplification gave nucleated cell count estimates. Sequenced by immunoSEQ multiplex PCR; TCRdb stores in-frame clones only, minus some. D and trimming come from the DNA, and the V and J calls and clone size come from that table. Among over 55,000 clones listed, about 90% were seen once. This sequence joins TRBV28 and TRBJ1-2; 7 nucleotides align to TRBD1. The sample was peripheral blood. This clonotype was obtained from a human donor in a cohort sampled during active COVID-19. CDR3: CASSPPRGQGGYTF. The CDR3 DNA reads TGTGCCAGCAGCCCCCCTAGGGGGCAGGGGGGCTACACCTTC.